Listed below are T cell receptor beta chains from one sample, sequenced in a study of shared clonotypes between healthy human individuals. Only in-frame clones appear in the TCRdb table, and some are missing; sequencing was by immunoSEQ multiplex PCR. The sample has just over 2,000,000 clones, about 95% seen once. Sample: naive CD8+ T cells sorted from blood. These receptors all stem from a man aged 18 to 30 in good health. Both conserved end residues are part of each CDR3. A D gene is named only where the DNA matches it firmly. Clone size is not always given. Where it is, it says once, few, many or a class for expanded clones.

abundance	v_gene	j_gene	d_gene	len	CDR3nt	CDR3aa
NA	TRBV7-3	TRBJ2-5	NA	16	TGTGCCAGCAGCTCCGGAGGGCAGGGGCGGAAAGAGACCCAGTACTTC	CASSSGGQGRKETQYF
once	TRBV20-1	TRBJ2-7	NA	11	TGCAGTGCTAGAGATTACAACGAGCAGTACTTC	CSARDYNEQYF
NA	TRBV4-1	TRBJ1-5	NA	15	TGCGCCAGCAGCCAGATCAACAAGGGATGGTTCCCCCAGCATTTT	CASSQINKGWFPQHF
NA	TRBV6-1	TRBJ1-4	NA	15	TGTGCCAGCACCCCAGACACTCCAACTAATGAAAAACTGTTTTTT	CASTPDTPTNEKLFF
NA	TRBV1	TRBJ1-2	NA	16	TGCACCAGCAGCCAAGAGGTGCAGGACAATAACTATGGCTACACCTTC	CTSSQEVQDNNYGYTF
NA	TRBV7-7	TRBJ2-6	NA	14	TGTGCTAGCAGCCCCTCAACCGGGGCCAACGTCCTGACTTTC	CASSPSTGANVLTF
NA	TRBV6-1	TRBJ2-5	TRBD1	15	TGTGCCAGCAGTGAATTTATAACAGGGGACGAGACCCAGTACTTC	CASSEFITGDETQYF
NA	TRBV19	TRBJ1-2	NA	14	TGTGCCAGTAGTAGGGACTGGGATTATTATGGCTACACCTTC	CASSRDWDYYGYTF
NA	TRBV9	TRBJ2-7	NA	14	TGTGCCAGCAGCCCCAGTAAGAGCTCCTACGAGCAGTACTTC	CASSPSKSSYEQYF
NA	TRBV7-9	TRBJ2-1	NA	14	TGTGCCAGCTCACCCCTGTTCGTGGGCAATGAGCAGTTCTTC	CASSPLFVGNEQFF
NA	TRBV30	TRBJ1-1	NA	14	TGTGCCTGGAGCGCGGTTACAATGAACACTGAAGCTTTCTTT	CAWSAVTMNTEAFF
NA	TRBV5-4	TRBJ2-7	TRBD2	15	TGTGCCAGCAGCTCCGAGCGGGAGTCCCCCTACGAGCAGTACTTC	CASSSERESPYEQYF
NA	TRBV21-1	TRBJ2-5	NA	13	TGTGCCAGCAGCAACCGGGACCAAGAGACCCAGTACTTC	CASSNRDQETQYF
once	TRBV11-2	TRBJ2-6	NA	16	TGTGCCAGCAGCTTAGGAGGCGGCTCTGGGGCCAACGTCCTGACTTTC	CASSLGGGSGANVLTF
NA	TRBV6-5	TRBJ2-7	TRBD2	15	TGTGCCAGCAGTTACTATCCGGGACTAGGGTACGAGCAGTACTTC	CASSYYPGLGYEQYF
once	TRBV30	TRBJ1-4	NA	11	TGTGCCTGGGGACCCGACGGGAAACTGTTTTTT	CAWGPDGKLFF
NA	TRBV9	TRBJ2-1	TRBD2	16	TGTGCCAGCAGCTCACCACTAGCGGAGGGAGACAATGAGCAGTTCTTC	CASSSPLAEGDNEQFF